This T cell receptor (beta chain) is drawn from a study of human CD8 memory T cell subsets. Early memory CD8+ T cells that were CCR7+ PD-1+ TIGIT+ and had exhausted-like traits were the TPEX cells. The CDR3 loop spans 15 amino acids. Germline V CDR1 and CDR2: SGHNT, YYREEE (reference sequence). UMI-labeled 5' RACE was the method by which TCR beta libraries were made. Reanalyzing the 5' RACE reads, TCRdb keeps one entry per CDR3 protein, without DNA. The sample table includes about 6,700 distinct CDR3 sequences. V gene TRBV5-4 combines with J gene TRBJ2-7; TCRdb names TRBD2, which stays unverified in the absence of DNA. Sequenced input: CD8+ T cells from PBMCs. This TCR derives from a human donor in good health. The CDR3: CASSNLGGMAREQYF.